These 15 T cell receptor beta chains share one sample of origin, sequenced in a study of blood T cell repertoires in COVID-19. Assay: immunoSEQ multiplex PCR; the TCRdb copy retains only in-frame clones and omits some. The repertoire holds about 350,000 clones, with about 88% as singletons. Sequencing was carried out using peripheral blood. The source of these receptors is an older woman with COVID-19, enrolled during active disease.

The chain is built from TRBV2 and TRBJ2-3, with TRBD2 matching over 12 bases. V lost 6 bases, J lost 3 bases, and 4 bases stayed unmatched. This CDR3 is 15 amino acids long. Germline V lookup: CDR1 SNHLY, CDR2 FYNNEI. The CDR3 spells CASRRTSGMTDTQYF. The CDR3 DNA sequence: TGTGCCAGCAGAAGGACTAGCGGGATGACAGATACGCAGTATTTT.

The chain couples TRBV2 to TRBJ2-7, with D perhaps TRBD1 (6 bases). Trimming left V 5 bases short and J 7 bases short, with 21 bases between. Germline values: CDR1 SNHLY, CDR2 FYNNEI. CDR3 length equals 15 residues. CDR3 sequence reads: CASSPGHQGPGEQYF. The CDR3 DNA follows: TGTGCCAGCAGTCCGGGACATCAAGGTCCCGGGGAGCAGTACTTC.

This chain joins TRBV5-1 and TRBJ2-7, with D tentatively TRBD2 (6 bases). This CDR3 comprises 14 residues. Trimming removed 2 bases at V and 4 bases at J, with 13 bases between. Germline V gene sequence: CDR1 SGHRS, CDR2 YFSETQ. CDR3 bases: TGCGCCAGCAGCTTCAGCGGGTCGGGGTACGAGCAGTACTTC. It translates to CASSFSGSGYEQYF.

This clone came up a few times. This chain joins TRBV6-4 and TRBJ2-5, with TRBD1 matching 10 bases. The CDR3 is 17 residues long. CDR1 is MRHNA, CDR2 SNTAGT, per germline. After removal of 2 bases from V and 5 bases from J, the junction contained 11 bases not matched to a gene. CDR3 in DNA: TGTGCCAGCAGTGACATATGGCGGGACAGGGGTAGGGAGACCCAGTACTTC. Residues: CASSDIWRDRGRETQYF.

The V gene is TRBV2, the J gene TRBJ2-5; a possible D gene is TRBD2 (6 bases). CDR1 SNHLY and CDR2 FYNNEI come from the germline V gene. CDR3 length equals 14 residues. V dropped 1 base and J dropped 3 bases, with 9 bases sitting between them. CDR3 sequence (DNA): TGTGCCAGCAGTGAAGAGTCGGGGGAAGAGACCCAGTACTTC. It specifies CASSEESGEETQYF.

J is TRBJ2-1 and V is TRBV3-1 (or the pseudogene TRBV3-2), with D perhaps matching TRBD2 (6 bases). CDR1 and CDR2 from the germline V gene are LGHDT and YNNKEL (reference sequence). The V gene lost 2 bases and the J gene lost 7 bases, with 15 bases spanning the gap. The CDR3 length is 15 residues. The CDR3, as DNA: TGTGCCAGCAGCCAAAGTCTGGGACTTGGGAATGAGCAGTTCTTC. It codes for CASSQSLGLGNEQFF.

The V call is TRBV5-6, the J call TRBJ2-3, with no clear D. Per germline, CDR1 SGHDT and CDR2 YYEEEE. Trimming shortened V by 2 bases and J by 5 bases, and 3 bases separated the two germline ends. There are 11 residues in the CDR3. CDR3 nucleotides: TGTGCCAGCAGCTTTAGAGATACGCAGTATTTT. Residues: CASSFRDTQYF. Complete variable domain (other parts from reference TRBV5-6 and TRBJ2-3): DAGVTQSPTHLIKTRGQQVTLRCSPKSGHDTVSWYQQALGQGPQFIFQYYEEEERQRGNFPDRFSGHQFPNYSSELNVNALLLGDSALYLCASSFRDTQYFGPGTRLTVL.

The DNA for the CDR3 is TGTGCCTGGAGTGTAACGGACAGATTAAGCGAGCAGTACTTC. Its protein product is CAWSVTDRLSEQYF. This chain connects TRBV30 to TRBJ2-7, with D possibly being TRBD1 (6 bases). Per the germline V gene, CDR1 is GTSNPN and CDR2 is SVGIG (reference sequence). This CDR3 has 14 amino acids. V lost 0 bases to trimming and J lost 6 bases, with 15 bases between them. Variable domain in full (rest from reference TRBV30 and TRBJ2-7): SQTIHQWPATLVQPVGSPLSLECTVEGTSNPNLYWYRQAAGRGLQLLFYSVGIGQISSEVPQNLSASRPQDRQFILSSKKLLLSDSGFYLCAWSVTDRLSEQYFGPGTRLTVT.

The V and J genes are TRBV16 and TRBJ2-7; TRBD2 agrees at 7 bases. V lost 4 bases and J lost 0; bases outside the gene matches: 6. The germline V gene encodes CDR1 KGHSY and CDR2 FQNENV. The length of the CDR3 is 15 residues. CDR3 nucleotide sequence: TGTGCCAGCAGCCTACGGGGGGTGAGCTCCTACGAGCAGTACTTC. Protein product: CASSLRGVSSYEQYF.

The rearrangement links TRBV30 to TRBJ1-5, with TRBD1 as a possible D gene (6 bases). The length of the CDR3 is 15 residues. Germline values: CDR1 GTSNPN, CDR2 SVGIG (reference sequence). Between the trimmed V and J ends, which lost 5 bases and 3 bases, there was a span of 17 bases. CDR3 protein: CAWAGGTGPNQPQHF. In DNA, the CDR3 is TGTGCCTGGGCCGGAGGAACAGGGCCCAATCAGCCCCAGCATTTT.

The chain couples TRBV2 to TRBJ2-4; D is uncertain. The germline V gene has CDR1 SNHLY and CDR2 FYNNEI. The CDR3 sequence is 13 residues long. V lost 4 bases and J 6 bases, leaving 10 bases between the germline ends. The CDR3 region is CASSATERNIQYF. As DNA, the CDR3 is TGTGCCAGCAGTGCAACCGAGCGAAACATTCAGTACTTC.

This clone occurred once. The chain has TRBV5-1 and TRBJ2-4; TRBD2 aligns across 7 bases. Germline V gives CDR1 SGHRS, CDR2 YFSETQ. Trimming at V came to 6 bases and at J to 7 bases, leaving 4 bases not matched to a gene. CDR3 length: 12 residues. CDR3 sequence reads: CASTGEGNIQYF. The CDR3 DNA follows: TGCGCCAGCACGGGGGAGGGGAACATTCAGTACTTC.

This chain connects TRBV7-2 to TRBJ2-7, with D hard to call. Trimming removed 0 bases at V and 3 bases at J, with 9 bases between. This CDR3 has 14 residues. Germline V gives CDR1 SGHTA, CDR2 FQGNSA. CDR3 amino acids: CASSLAYSSYEQYF. The CDR3, as DNA: TGTGCCAGCAGCTTAGCCTACAGTAGCTACGAGCAGTACTTC.

This clone was seen just once. The chain couples TRBV23-1 to TRBJ2-6, with D possibly matching TRBD1 (7 bases). TRBV23-1 is treated as an ORF (open reading frame) with a function not yet certain. This CDR3 comprises 17 residues. The V and J ends lost 7 bases and 0 bases respectively, with 16 bases between them. The CDR3 sequence is CASTGGTEISGANVLTF. DNA for the CDR3: TGCGCCAGCACTGGGGGGACAGAGATCTCTGGGGCCAACGTCCTGACTTTC.

The chain joins TRBV15 to TRBJ2-3; TRBD1 agrees at 9 bases. After removal of 3 bases from V and 6 bases from J, the junction contained 13 bases not matched to a gene. The CDR3 runs 17 residues. The germline V gene has CDR1 LNHNV and CDR2 YYDKDF (reference sequence). This CDR3 is CATSRAGGQGTSDTQYF. The CDR3, as DNA: TGTGCCACCAGCAGGGCCGGGGGACAGGGTACCTCTGATACGCAGTATTTT.